These 18 T cell receptor beta chains came from one sample sequenced in a study of blood T cell repertoires in COVID-19. The repertoire was sequenced with immunoSEQ multiplex PCR; TCRdb's copy has only in-frame clones and lacks some. The repertoire consists of approximately 150,000 clones, with around 88% occurring once and the leading ten covering around 4.6%. The sample consisted of peripheral blood. Receptor source: a human donor in a cohort sampled during active COVID-19.

The DNA of the CDR3 is TGCGCCAGCAGTCAATGGGCTTCCTACGAGCAGTACTTC. Its protein is CASSQWASYEQYF. This rearrangement joins TRBV23-1 to TRBJ2-7, with D hard to call. TRBV23-1 is flagged as an ORF with uncertain function. V lost 1 base and J 1 base, leaving 5 bases between the germline ends. The CDR3 contains 13 residues.

The chain has TRBV5-4 and TRBJ1-5; 7 positions agree with TRBD1. The CDR3 contains 17 residues. The trim removed 2 bases at V and 0 bases at J, leaving 8 bases unmatched. The germline CDR1 and CDR2 sequences are SGHNT and YYREEE (reference sequence). The CDR3 loop is CASSFQDRPYSNQPQHF. CDR3 in DNA: TGTGCCAGCAGCTTTCAGGACAGGCCCTATAGCAATCAGCCCCAGCATTTT.

The chain uses TRBV9 and TRBJ1-4, with D possibly being TRBD1 (6 bases). V gave up 0 bases and J gave up 6 bases, with 12 bases separating them. Germline V gene sequence: CDR1 SGDLS, CDR2 YYNGEE. CDR3 length: 15 amino acids. As DNA, the CDR3 is TGTGCCAGCAGCGTAGAAGGGGGATCGGATGAAAAACTGTTTTTT. Amino acid sequence: CASSVEGGSDEKLFF.

The CDR3 region is CASSHYRGGYNEQFF. The CDR3 DNA reads as TGTGCCAGCAGCCATTACAGGGGGGGATACAATGAGCAGTTCTTC. The genes are TRBV11-3 and TRBJ2-1; D perhaps matches TRBD1 (8 bases). Germline CDR1 reads SGHNT; CDR2 reads YENEEA. Trimming stripped 5 bases from V and 4 bases from J, with 15 bases between. The CDR3 loop spans 15 amino acids.

The chain joins TRBV2 to TRBJ1-5; 7 nucleotides line up with TRBD1. Germline lookup yields CDR1 SNHLY and CDR2 FYNNEI. V lost 5 bases and J lost 3; bases outside the gene matches: 7. CDR3 size: 15 residues. Here the CDR3 reads CASSRQGLNNQPQHF. CDR3 DNA sequence: TGTGCCAGCAGTAGACAGGGCCTAAACAATCAGCCCCAGCATTTT.

The V call is TRBV5-3, the J call TRBJ2-7; TRBD1 matches 9 bases. TRBV5-3 is recorded as an ORF, its role being uncertain. J was trimmed by 4 bases and V by 1 base; bases with no gene match: 9. CDR3 length equals 16 residues. CDR3 sequence: CARSLRRTGVSYEQYF. The CDR3 DNA sequence: TGTGCCAGAAGCTTGCGTAGGACAGGGGTCTCGTACGAGCAGTACTTC.

This chain connects TRBV6-5 to TRBJ1-5; D is uncertain. CDR1 is MNHEY and CDR2 is SVGAGI in the germline V gene. This CDR3 has 13 residues. Trimming stripped 6 bases from V and 4 bases from J, with 10 bases between. CDR3 bases: TGTGCCAGCAGACCAACGGGGAATCAGCCCCAGCATTTT. Translating it yields CASRPTGNQPQHF.

This chain links TRBV30 with TRBJ2-7, with 10 bases aligning to TRBD2. The ends lost 2 bases at V and 4 bases at J; junction bases unmatched: 5. The V gene's germline CDR1 is GTSNPN and CDR2 SVGIG (reference sequence). The CDR3 consists of 14 residues. In DNA form, the CDR3 reads TGTGCCTGGAGTAGCGGGAGGGCCTCGTACGAGCAGTACTTC. This codes for CAWSSGRASYEQYF.

This chain uses TRBV6-4 with TRBJ2-7, with TRBD1 identical over 8 bases. The V gene's germline CDR1 is MRHNA and CDR2 SNTAGT. CDR3 length equals 13 residues. V gave up 11 bases and J gave up 9 bases; unmatched junction bases: 15. The CDR3 spells CAPKDRGDVWQYF. For the CDR3, the DNA is TGTGCCCCAAAAGACAGGGGTGATGTTTGGCAGTACTTC.

The V gene is TRBV9, the J gene TRBJ1-1; the D is unclear. The CDR3 spans 13 residues. CDR1 SGDLS and CDR2 YYNGEE come from the germline V gene. V lost 0 bases, J lost 4 bases, and 7 bases lay in between. The CDR3 protein is CASSVVGSTEAFF. The CDR3 coding sequence is TGTGCCAGCAGCGTAGTTGGGAGCACTGAAGCTTTCTTT.

The chain employs TRBV11-2 and TRBJ1-1; D gene ambiguous. CDR3 length: 15 amino acids. V lost 1 base and J 2 bases, leaving 11 bases between the germline ends. The germline V gene has CDR1 SGHAT and CDR2 FQNNGV. Written as DNA, the CDR3 is TGTGCCAGCAGCTTAGGAGTCACGGGTAACACTGAAGCTTTCTTT. Protein sequence: CASSLGVTGNTEAFF.

The chain links TRBV19 to TRBJ1-3; tentative D call: TRBD1 (6 bases). V shed 5 bases and J shed 0 bases, with 17 bases lying between them. CDR3 length equals 17 residues. Germline V lookup: CDR1 LNHDA, CDR2 SQIVND (reference sequence). The CDR3 DNA follows: TGTGCCAGTAGTCCCGGCGACAGGCGCCGCTCTGGAAACACCATATATTTT. It translates to CASSPGDRRRSGNTIYF. Supplemented by reference TRBV19 and TRBJ1-3, the full variable domain reads DGGITQSPKYLFRKEGQNVTLSCEQNLNHDAMYWYRQDPGQGLRLIYYSQIVNDFQKGDIAEGYSVSREKKESFPLTVTSAQKNPTAFYLCASSPGDRRRSGNTIYFGEGSWLTVV.

This chain connects TRBV5-4 to TRBJ1-1, with D perhaps TRBD1 (6 bases). V was cut by 4 bases and J by 2 bases, with 12 bases left in between. The germline CDR1 and CDR2 sequences are SGHNT and YYREEE (reference sequence). The CDR3 runs 14 residues. The CDR3 is CASSPRTANTEAFF. The CDR3 DNA reads as TGTGCCAGCAGCCCTAGGACAGCAAACACTGAAGCTTTCTTT.

The V gene is TRBV11-3, the J gene TRBJ2-5; 7 bases are a match to TRBD2. CDR1 is SGHNT, CDR2 YENEEA, per germline. The J segment lost 5 bases and the V segment lost 5 bases, leaving 8 bases of the junction unmatched. The CDR3 length is 14 residues. The CDR3, as DNA: TGTGCCAGCAGCAACCGGGACTATGTGGAGACCCAGTACTTC. Residues: CASSNRDYVETQYF. The full variable domain, completed using reference TRBV11-3 and TRBJ2-5, is EAGVVQSPRYKIIEKKQPVAFWCNPISGHNTLYWYLQNLGQGPELLIRYENEEAVDDSQLPKDRFSAERLKGVDSTLKIQPAELGDSAVYLCASSNRDYVETQYFGPGTRLLVL.

This clone has only one observation. This sequence joins TRBV2 and TRBJ1-1; D not certain. The CDR3 spans 14 residues. Germline CDR1 reads SNHLY; CDR2 reads FYNNEI. The V end was cut by 6 bases, the J end by 1 base, with 12 bases between. The CDR3 spells CASRLEEWNTEAFF. The CDR3 region has the DNA TGTGCCAGCAGGTTGGAGGAATGGAACACTGAAGCTTTCTTT.

The V call is TRBV19, the J call TRBJ2-7, with 8 bases fitting TRBD2. The CDR3 has 17 amino acids. Unmatched junction bases numbered 14, after V lost 6 bases and J lost 1 base. Germline-derived CDR1 and CDR2 are LNHDA and SQIVND (reference sequence). Here the CDR3 DNA reads TGTGCCAGTAGCCCCTCGACACCGGGACTAGTTTCCTACGAGCAGTACTTC. This gives the protein CASSPSTPGLVSYEQYF.

The chain joins TRBV5-5 to TRBJ2-4; 15 bases agree with TRBD2. The junction had 15 bases not matched to a gene; V was cut back by 4 bases and J by 7 bases. CDR1 SGHKS and CDR2 YYEKEE come from the germline V gene (reference sequence). The CDR3 extends over 19 amino acids. The CDR3 loop is CASSPSGRTSGGVRNIQYF. The CDR3 nucleotides are TGTGCCAGCAGCCCCAGCGGAAGGACTAGCGGGGGGGTTAGGAACATTCAGTACTTC.

The chain employs TRBV6-5 and TRBJ2-7, with 8 bases matching TRBD1. CDR3 length equals 12 residues. Germline CDR1 and CDR2: MNHEY and SVGAGI. After removal of 6 bases from V and 3 bases from J, the junction contained 1 base not matched to a gene. For the CDR3, the DNA is TGTGCCAGCAGGGACAGGGACTACGAGCAGTACTTC. Amino acids: CASRDRDYEQYF.